A selection of T cell receptor beta chains follows, all from one sample in a study of blood T cells in healthy people across ages. TCRdb reprocessed the 5' RACE reads with MiXCR, giving one entry per CDR3 protein. The sample has more than 800,000 distinct CDR3 sequences; 25% to 35% are singletons. The sequencing input was blood. The receptors come from a woman older than 75 in good health. Both conserved end residues are part of each CDR3. The D gene is left open where the match is weak. The size entry is marked missing in some rows and otherwise reads once, few, many or a size class.

TRBJ2-7 | many | TRBV5-4 | . | TGTGCCAGCAGCTTGGCCGGGGGCTATAACGAGCAGTACTTC | CASSLAGGYNEQYF
TRBJ2-7 | few | TRBV7-8 | . | TGTGCCAGCAGCTTAGCCGGGGAATTCGGTTCTCAGCAGTACTTC | CASSLAGEFGSQQYF
TRBJ2-5 | many | TRBV15 | . | TGTGCCACCAGCAGAATAGGGGTGGAGACCCAGTACTTC | CATSRIGVETQYF
TRBJ2-1 | . | TRBV4-3 | . | TGCGCCAGCAACCGAGGACGGGGTGAGCAGTTCTTC | CASNRGRGEQFF
TRBJ2-7 | . | TRBV7-9 | . | TGCGCCGACAGCTTTTCAGTTGACGAGCAGTACTTC | CADSFSVDEQYF
TRBJ2-2 | few | TRBV12-3/TRBV12-4 | TRBD1 | TGTGCCAGCAGTTCCAGGACAGGGAGACTCTCCGGGGAGCTGTTTTTT | CASSSRTGRLSGELFF
TRBJ1-2 | . | TRBV6-6 | . | TGTGCCAGCAGCTCCTCCAACAGGGTTGGCTACACCTTC | CASSSSNRVGYTF
TRBJ1-1 | . | TRBV20-1 | . | TGCAGTGCTAATGAACGGGGGCGGGCTGAAGCTTTCTTT | CSANERGRAEAFF
TRBJ2-5 | . | TRBV7-2 | . | TGTGCCAGCATGACCGACGGGAACCAAGAGACCCAGTACTTC | CASMTDGNQETQYF
TRBJ2-3 | few | TRBV25-1 | TRBD1 | TGTGCCAGCAGCCAAAGGTGGGGGACAGCGAGCACAGATACGCAGTATTTT | CASSQRWGTASTDTQYF
TRBJ2-7 | many | TRBV30 | TRBD1 | TGTGCCTGGAGTTCCAGGGGGCGCGAGCAGTACTTC | CAWSSRGREQYF
TRBJ2-7 | . | TRBV10-3 | . | TGTGCCATCAGGGGTGGGGCGGGACTGTCCTACGAGCAGTACTTC | CAIRGGAGLSYEQYF
TRBJ2-1 | . | TRBV5-1 | TRBD2 | TGCGCCAGCAGCTCGACTAGCGGGAGCCTTTACAATGAGCAGTTCTTC | CASSSTSGSLYNEQFF
TRBJ2-2 | . | TRBV27 | . | TGTGCCAGCAGACCCCCAGGTATCAGAAACACCGGGGAGCTGTTTTTT | CASRPPGIRNTGELFF
TRBJ2-3 | . | TRBV2 | TRBD1 | TGTGCCAGCAGTAGGACAGGGCCCACAGATACGCAGTATTTT | CASSRTGPTDTQYF
TRBJ2-2 | many | TRBV5-6 | TRBD2 | TGCGCCAGCAGTCTAGCGGCGAACACCGGGGAGCTGTTTTTT | CASSLAANTGELFF
TRBJ2-3 | many | TRBV12-3/TRBV12-4 | TRBD2 | TGTGCCAGCAGTCAGAGCGGGGCCACAGATACGCAGTATTTT | CASSQSGATDTQYF
TRBJ1-5 | many | TRBV5-5 | . | TGTGCCAGCAGCTTGCGAGGGCAGTACAATCAGCCCCAGCATTTT | CASSLRGQYNQPQHF
TRBJ2-3 | many | TRBV7-2 | . | TGTGCCAGCAGCCCACGCGGGACTTCCCGAGGAGATACGCAGTATTTT | CASSPRGTSRGDTQYF
TRBJ1-2 | many | TRBV18 | . | TGTGCCAGCTCACCCCCTAGCCTGGGGAACTATGGCTACACCTTC | CASSPPSLGNYGYTF
TRBJ1-2 | . | TRBV6-5 | . | TGTGCCAGCAGTTTGATTTCGGCAGACTATGGCTACACCTTC | CASSLISADYGYTF
TRBJ2-3 | many | TRBV10-1 | TRBD2 | TGCGCCAGCAGTGAGTCGCGGGGGTACACAGATACGCAGTATTTT | CASSESRGYTDTQYF
TRBJ2-2 | few | TRBV12-3/TRBV12-4 | . | TGTGCCAGCAGCCAAACTGTTGGAGGGGAGGCCGGGGAGCTGTTTTTT | CASSQTVGGEAGELFF
TRBJ2-5 | many | TRBV12-3/TRBV12-4 | . | TGTGCCAGCAGTTTTAGGGAACAAGAGACCCAGTACTTC | CASSFREQETQYF
TRBJ1-6 | few | TRBV7-2 | . | TGTGCCAGCAGCTTGGTGGTCAATTCACCCCTCCACTTT | CASSLVVNSPLHF
TRBJ1-1 | few | TRBV4-2 | . | TGTGCCAGCAGCCAGCCTCAGAACACTGAAGCTTTCTTT | CASSQPQNTEAFF
TRBJ2-3 | . | TRBV4-2 | . | TGTGCCAGCGGCCAAGATCAGGAGAATACGCAGTATTTT | CASGQDQENTQYF
TRBJ2-1 | many | TRBV28 | . | TGTGCCAGCAGACAGAACCGGGACACATCCTACAATGAGCAGTTCTTC | CASRQNRDTSYNEQFF
TRBJ2-3 | many | TRBV29-1 | . | TGCAGCGTTGAGGTTGGGGGGCGAGATACGCAGTATTTT | CSVEVGGRDTQYF
TRBJ2-5 | many | TRBV7-2 | TRBD2 | TGTGCCAGCAGCCGAGTCACGGGGGGACAAGAGACCCAGTACTTC | CASSRVTGGQETQYF
TRBJ1-2 | . | TRBV11-2 | . | TGTGCCGGCAGCTTAGGGGCCCAAGAGGGCTACACCTTC | CAGSLGAQEGYTF
TRBJ2-5 | many | TRBV12-3/TRBV12-4 | TRBD2 | TGTGCCAGCAGTTTTAACGGGGGGAGGGAGACCCAGTACTTC | CASSFNGGRETQYF
TRBJ2-1 | few | TRBV11-3 | TRBD1 | TGTGCCAGCAGCTCCATCCGGGACAGTAATGAGCAGTTCTTC | CASSSIRDSNEQFF
TRBJ1-2 | . | TRBV19 | . | TGTGCCAGTAGTATAACCAGGGATGTCGTCTATGGCTACACCTTC | CASSITRDVVYGYTF
TRBJ2-7 | . | TRBV7-2 | . | TGTGCCAGCAGCTTAGCGCCTAACTCCTACGAGCAGTACTTC | CASSLAPNSYEQYF
TRBJ2-1 | many | TRBV7-2 | . | TGTGCCAGCAGCGAACAGGGTGGTACCTACAATGAGCAGTTCTTC | CASSEQGGTYNEQFF